This is a list of T cell receptor beta chains from one sample in a study of blood T cell repertoires in COVID-19. Clones were sequenced by immunoSEQ multiplex PCR, and TCRdb holds only the in-frame ones, with some missing. Among fewer than 300,000 clones, roughly 91% were seen once, and the ten largest hold about 2.3%. Sequencing was done on a sample of PBMCs or T cells enriched from blood (not recorded which). The source is a woman in her 40s with acute COVID-19. The CDR3 runs from the conserved cysteine through the conserved F or W. The D gene is left open where the match is weak. Clone size is given for some rows only: seen once, a few or many times, or a class if the clone is expanded.

V gene,D gene,J gene,clone size,CDR3 DNA,CDR3 protein
TRBV5-4,TRBD2,TRBJ2-1,.,TGTGCCAGCAGCGAATTCGGGACTAGCCGATTGGATGAGCAGTTCTTC,CASSEFGTSRLDEQFF
TRBV18,.,TRBJ1-1,.,TGTGCCAGCTCACCATTCGCAGGGCGCATGAACACTGAAGCTTTCTTT,CASSPFAGRMNTEAFF
TRBV29-1,.,TRBJ1-2,.,TGCAGCGTTGGGGGGGGCCGTAACTATGGCTACACCTTC,CSVGGGRNYGYTF
TRBV29-1,.,TRBJ2-1,once,TGCAGCTCTTATTGGGGTGCGGGCGCAAATGAGCAGTTCTTC,CSSYWGAGANEQFF
TRBV20-1,.,TRBJ1-3,.,TGCAGTGCCCTCGGGGGAAACACCATATATTTT,CSALGGNTIYF
TRBV2,.,TRBJ1-2,.,TGTGCCAGCAGTGCGGGGGGTCGGAGGTCCGGTGGCTACACCTTC,CASSAGGRRSGGYTF
TRBV7-8,.,TRBJ1-1,.,TGTGCCAGCACCGTGCGGGGGGAGAACACTGAAGCTTTCTTT,CASTVRGENTEAFF
TRBV10-3,.,TRBJ2-5,.,TGTGCCATCAGTGAGCCAACAGTAGTGCCCCAGTACTTC,CAISEPTVVPQYF
TRBV9,TRBD1,TRBJ2-7,once,TGTGCCAGCAGCCCGACAGGGCTCGCCCAGTACTTC,CASSPTGLAQYF
TRBV19,TRBD1,TRBJ1-3,.,TGTGCCTCCACGTGGACAGGGGGCGGAAACACCATATATTTT,CASTWTGGGNTIYF
TRBV6-2/TRBV6-3,TRBD1,TRBJ1-5,.,TGTGCCAGCAGTGGGACAGCCAGCAATCAGCCCCAGCATTTT,CASSGTASNQPQHF
TRBV18,.,TRBJ2-2,.,TGTGCCAGCTCACCCCGAGGATGGGACACCGGGGAGCTGTTTTTT,CASSPRGWDTGELFF
TRBV7-9,.,TRBJ1-1,.,TGTGCCAGCAGCTTGAGTAACCTAGAAGCTTTCTTT,CASSLSNLEAFF
TRBV20-1,.,TRBJ1-2,.,TGCAGTGCCCCCATGGCCTATGGCTACACCTTC,CSAPMAYGYTF
TRBV27,.,TRBJ2-1,.,TGTGCCAGCAGGCAGGGACTCGACAATGAGCAGTTCTTC,CASRQGLDNEQFF
TRBV3-1/TRBV3-2,.,TRBJ1-1,.,TGTGCCAGCAGCCCTTTTAACCAGGGTGAAGCTTTCTTT,CASSPFNQGEAFF
TRBV19,TRBD2,TRBJ2-1,once,TGTGCCAGTAGTATAGTAGGGACTAGCGGGAAAAGGGGACGGAATGAGCAGTTCTTC,CASSIVGTSGKRGRNEQFF
TRBV27,.,TRBJ1-4,few,TGTGCCAGCAGTTTAGTGGGGCCAACTAATGAAAAACTGTTTTTT,CASSLVGPTNEKLFF
TRBV27,TRBD2,TRBJ2-7,.,TGTGCCAGCAGTTTAACGGGACTAGCGGGAGTCGAGCAGTACTTC,CASSLTGLAGVEQYF
TRBV24-1,.,TRBJ2-2,once,TGTGCCACCAGTGGAGGCCTGCGGGAGCTGTTTTTT,CATSGGLRELFF
TRBV11-2,TRBD2,TRBJ2-1,.,TGTGCCAGCAGCAGCGGGAGCTCCTACAATGAGCAGTTCTTC,CASSSGSSYNEQFF
TRBV4-2,.,TRBJ2-1,.,TGTGCCAGCAGCCAACCCGACTTGTACAATGAGCAGTTCTTC,CASSQPDLYNEQFF
TRBV7-3,TRBD1,TRBJ1-2,few,TGTGCCAGCTGGGACAGGGATTATGGCTACACCTTC,CASWDRDYGYTF
TRBV9,TRBD1,TRBJ2-2,.,TGTGCCAGCAGCGACCCTACAGGGGGCGATGCTTGGACCGGGGAGCTGTTTTTT,CASSDPTGGDAWTGELFF
TRBV7-2,TRBD2,TRBJ2-7,.,TGTGCCAGCAGCTTATCGACTAGCGGGAGGCGGGAGCAGTACTTC,CASSLSTSGRREQYF
TRBV2,.,TRBJ2-7,.,TGTGCCAGCGGAGGCGGGGAGACCTACGAGCAGTACTTC,CASGGGETYEQYF
TRBV5-4,TRBD2,TRBJ2-1,few,TGTGCCAGCAGCGCCGGGACTAGCTCCTACAATGAGCAGTTCTTC,CASSAGTSSYNEQFF
TRBV27,.,TRBJ2-2,.,TGTGCCAGCAGTGGGACACCTTTATTTCGGGCTTTCGCGAACACCGGGGAGCTGTTTTTT,CASSGTPLFRAFANTGELFF
TRBV7-2,TRBD1,TRBJ1-6,.,TGTGCCAGCAGCTCCGGGGGACAGCAAAATTCACCCCTCCACTTT,CASSSGGQQNSPLHF
TRBV6-5,TRBD2,TRBJ2-7,.,TGTGCCAGCCGCCCCCTCAGGAGCGGGAGAGGCGAGCAGTACTTC,CASRPLRSGRGEQYF
TRBV18,.,TRBJ2-5,.,TGTGCCAGCTCACCCAGACCCCTCGACAGCCAAGAGACCCAGTACTTC,CASSPRPLDSQETQYF
TRBV7-9,.,TRBJ2-2,.,TGTGCCAGCAGCAATGACAGATTGAACACCGGGGAGCTGTTTTTT,CASSNDRLNTGELFF
TRBV28,.,TRBJ1-2,.,TGTGCCTCCAAGTTCGGACAGTACTATGGCTACACCTTC,CASKFGQYYGYTF
TRBV3-1/TRBV3-2,.,TRBJ1-6,.,TGTGCCAGCAGCCAAGGGCGCGGGGGAAGGGTTTCACCCCTCCACTTT,CASSQGRGGRVSPLHF
TRBV5-1,.,TRBJ2-3,.,TGCGCCAGCAGCTTAGGGAGCGGCCCAGATACGCAGTATTTT,CASSLGSGPDTQYF
TRBV7-9,.,TRBJ2-7,.,TGTGCCAGCAGCTTAGCGGGCCGGGGGGCCTCCTACGAGCAGTACTTC,CASSLAGRGASYEQYF
TRBV9,.,TRBJ1-6,.,TGTGCCAGCAGCGTAGGGGGGCAGCGTAATTCACCCCTCCACTTT,CASSVGGQRNSPLHF
TRBV27,TRBD2,TRBJ2-5,.,TGTGCCAGCAGTTTATTGGGGGGGATCAACCAAGAGACCCAGTACTTC,CASSLLGGINQETQYF
TRBV9,TRBD2,TRBJ2-2,.,TGTGCCAGCAGCGTAGCGACTAGCGGGAGCACCGGGGAGCTGTTTTTT,CASSVATSGSTGELFF
TRBV30,.,TRBJ2-7,.,TGTGCCTGGTCATACAGGACTACTTCCTCCTACGAGCAGTACTTC,CAWSYRTTSSYEQYF
TRBV4-1,.,TRBJ2-2,once,TGCGCCAGCAGCCAAGCGTTTGCTCCCGCGGGCAACACCGGGGAGCTGTTTTTT,CASSQAFAPAGNTGELFF
TRBV4-1,.,TRBJ2-1,.,TGCGCCAGCAGCCAACCAAGCGCGAGCTCCTACAATGAGCAGTTCTTC,CASSQPSASSYNEQFF
TRBV5-6,.,TRBJ1-2,.,TGTGCCAGCAGCGAACCTGGTAGCCGTCGTGCCTATGGCTACACCTTC,CASSEPGSRRAYGYTF
TRBV20-1,TRBD2,TRBJ2-1,.,TGCAGTGCTAGTCCCCTAGCGGGCACCTACAATGAGCAGTTCTTC,CSASPLAGTYNEQFF
TRBV19,.,TRBJ1-1,.,TGTGCCAGTAGACCAGGGTGCTCGAACACTGAAGCTTTCTTT,CASRPGCSNTEAFF
TRBV28,.,TRBJ1-5,once,TGTGCCAGCAGTCCGAGCCGTCAGCCCCAGCATTTT,CASSPSRQPQHF
TRBV30,TRBD1,TRBJ1-2,.,TGTGCCTGGAGTGTACCGGACAGGGGCGGCTACACCTTC,CAWSVPDRGGYTF
TRBV7-9,.,TRBJ2-5,.,TGTGCCAGCAGCGGGGGGGCGGAGACCCAGTACTTC,CASSGGAETQYF
TRBV18,TRBD1,TRBJ2-7,few,TGTGCCAGCTCACCACCGGCCCAGGGGGCTTACGAGCAGTACTTC,CASSPPAQGAYEQYF
TRBV5-1,.,TRBJ1-5,.,TGCGCCAGCAGCTTGGACGGGGTTAATCAGCCCCAGCATTTT,CASSLDGVNQPQHF
TRBV5-1,TRBD1,TRBJ1-3,.,TGCGCCAGCAGCTTGGAGGGACAGGGAGGAAACACCATATATTTT,CASSLEGQGGNTIYF
TRBV30,.,TRBJ1-2,.,TGTGCCTGGGACCGCTCGGTCTCTGGTGGCTACACCTTC,CAWDRSVSGGYTF
TRBV6-1,.,TRBJ1-4,.,TGTGCCAGCTTACGGGGGATCGGTGAAAAACTGTTTTTT,CASLRGIGEKLFF
TRBV18,TRBD2,TRBJ2-1,.,TGTGCCAGCTCGCGACGGACTAGCGGGGGGCAGACCTACAATGAGCAGTTCTTC,CASSRRTSGGQTYNEQFF
TRBV4-3,TRBD2,TRBJ2-3,.,TGCGCCAGCAGCCAAGCTGTGACTAGCGGCCTTTCGGATACGCAGTATTTT,CASSQAVTSGLSDTQYF